A selection of T cell receptor beta chains follows, all from one sample in a study of blood T cell repertoires in COVID-19. Profiling relied on immunoSEQ multiplex PCR, and the TCRdb table lists in-frame clones only, not all of them. The data contain roughly 170,000 clones, approximately 82% of them singletons. The sample was PBMCs or T cells enriched from blood (not recorded which). The receptors come from a woman in her forties or fifties in a cohort exposed to, infected with or recovered from COVID-19 (not recorded which). CDR3s include the opening cysteine and the closing phenylalanine or tryptophan. Fields, in order: clone size, V gene, D gene, J gene, CDR3 DNA, CDR3 protein. The D gene is left open where the match is weak. Not all rows give a size; the values are once, few, many and, for expanded clones, a class.

clone size: once; V gene: TRBV28; D gene: NA; J gene: TRBJ2-3; CDR3 DNA: TGTGCCAGCAGTCCCCATGGAGGGACGACTAGCACAGATACGCAGTATTTT; CDR3 protein: CASSPHGGTTSTDTQYF
clone size: NA; V gene: TRBV29-1; D gene: NA; J gene: TRBJ2-2; CDR3 DNA: TGCAGCGCCCATGGACAGTTAACCGGGGAGCTGTTTTTT; CDR3 protein: CSAHGQLTGELFF
clone size: NA; V gene: TRBV6-6; D gene: NA; J gene: TRBJ2-5; CDR3 DNA: TGTGCCAGCAGTTCCCAGGGCCTAGCGCCTCAAGAGACCCAGTACTTC; CDR3 protein: CASSSQGLAPQETQYF
clone size: NA; V gene: TRBV12-3/TRBV12-4; D gene: TRBD1; J gene: TRBJ1-2; CDR3 DNA: TGTGCCAGCATGACAGGGGCGGGCTACACCTTC; CDR3 protein: CASMTGAGYTF
clone size: many; V gene: TRBV6-2/TRBV6-3; D gene: TRBD1; J gene: TRBJ2-1; CDR3 DNA: TGTGCCAGCAGCCTGCTGGCCGAGGGACAGGGTAGTGAGCAGTTCTTC; CDR3 protein: CASSLLAEGQGSEQFF
clone size: few; V gene: TRBV16; D gene: TRBD1; J gene: TRBJ2-2; CDR3 DNA: TGTGCCAGCAGCCTGAGGGGACAGGCCGGGGAGCTGTTTTTT; CDR3 protein: CASSLRGQAGELFF
clone size: many; V gene: TRBV19; D gene: NA; J gene: TRBJ1-6; CDR3 DNA: TGTGCCAGTAGTTCTCAGATCCACACCCCCCATAATTCACCCCTCCACTTT; CDR3 protein: CASSSQIHTPHNSPLHF
clone size: NA; V gene: TRBV6-2/TRBV6-3; D gene: TRBD1; J gene: TRBJ2-7; CDR3 DNA: TGTGCCAGCAGCCCCTGGGGACAGGGTGAGAGAGAGCAGTACTTC; CDR3 protein: CASSPWGQGEREQYF
clone size: NA; V gene: TRBV7-3; D gene: TRBD1; J gene: TRBJ1-1; CDR3 DNA: TGTGCCAGCAGCTCAACGGGACAGGGGGCAGGAGCTTTCTTT; CDR3 protein: CASSSTGQGAGAFF
clone size: NA; V gene: TRBV6-5; D gene: TRBD2; J gene: TRBJ2-7; CDR3 DNA: TGTGCCAGCAGTTACTCGCGACTAGCGGGAGGGCCCGAGCAGTACTTC; CDR3 protein: CASSYSRLAGGPEQYF
clone size: NA; V gene: TRBV10-3; D gene: TRBD2; J gene: TRBJ2-1; CDR3 DNA: TGTGCCAGCCGTCTACTAGCGGGAGACCTTCGTGAGCAGTTCTTC; CDR3 protein: CASRLLAGDLREQFF
clone size: NA; V gene: TRBV9; D gene: NA; J gene: TRBJ1-4; CDR3 DNA: TGTGCCAGCAGCGATCACCCAGGGGAGACTAATGAAAAACTGTTTTTT; CDR3 protein: CASSDHPGETNEKLFF
clone size: NA; V gene: TRBV28; D gene: NA; J gene: TRBJ2-5; CDR3 DNA: TGTGCCAGCAGGGGGCAGCAAGAGACCCAGTACTTC; CDR3 protein: CASRGQQETQYF
clone size: NA; V gene: TRBV4-2; D gene: TRBD1; J gene: TRBJ2-7; CDR3 DNA: TGTGCCAGCAGCCAAGATCCCGGACAGGGGGCGTCGGGGGAGCAGTACTTC; CDR3 protein: CASSQDPGQGASGEQYF
clone size: once; V gene: TRBV24-1; D gene: NA; J gene: TRBJ1-2; CDR3 DNA: TGTGCCACCAGTGGCCCCGGTGGAGGGAGGAACTATGGCTACACCTTC; CDR3 protein: CATSGPGGGRNYGYTF
clone size: NA; V gene: TRBV28; D gene: TRBD2; J gene: TRBJ2-7; CDR3 DNA: TGTGCCAGCAGTTCCCCTGGCGGGAGCCTCTACGAGCAGTACTTC; CDR3 protein: CASSSPGGSLYEQYF
clone size: once; V gene: TRBV7-9; D gene: TRBD2; J gene: TRBJ2-3; CDR3 DNA: TGTGCCAGCAGCTTCTCGGGAGGGAGGTTCGGAACGCAGTATTTT; CDR3 protein: CASSFSGGRFGTQYF
clone size: NA; V gene: TRBV7-2; D gene: TRBD1; J gene: TRBJ2-7; CDR3 DNA: TGTGCCAGCAGCTCAAACGGACAGGGCTACGAGCAGTACTTC; CDR3 protein: CASSSNGQGYEQYF
clone size: NA; V gene: TRBV9; D gene: NA; J gene: TRBJ2-4; CDR3 DNA: TGTGCCAGCAGCCAAAGCCAGGGCAGCGGGTCCAAAAACATTCAGTACTTC; CDR3 protein: CASSQSQGSGSKNIQYF
clone size: NA; V gene: TRBV29-1; D gene: TRBD1; J gene: TRBJ1-1; CDR3 DNA: TGCAGCGTGCTGGGACAGGGGGCCTTGAACACTGAAGCTTTCTTT; CDR3 protein: CSVLGQGALNTEAFF
clone size: NA; V gene: TRBV7-3; D gene: TRBD1; J gene: TRBJ1-3; CDR3 DNA: TGTGCCAGCAGCTTGGGGGACAGGGGCTCTGGAAACACCATATATTTT; CDR3 protein: CASSLGDRGSGNTIYF
clone size: NA; V gene: TRBV5-1; D gene: TRBD1; J gene: TRBJ1-1; CDR3 DNA: TGCGCCAGCAGCTTACAGGGGGCGACGACTGAAGCTTTCTTT; CDR3 protein: CASSLQGATTEAFF
clone size: NA; V gene: TRBV10-3; D gene: NA; J gene: TRBJ1-2; CDR3 DNA: TGTGCCATCAGTGAGACGATGACCTCAGGGAAGGGCTACACCTTC; CDR3 protein: CAISETMTSGKGYTF
clone size: NA; V gene: TRBV18; D gene: NA; J gene: TRBJ1-2; CDR3 DNA: TGTGCCAGCTCCCCGGTTGACAGGTTCGCCTATGGCTACACCTTC; CDR3 protein: CASSPVDRFAYGYTF
clone size: once; V gene: TRBV29-1; D gene: TRBD1; J gene: TRBJ1-4; CDR3 DNA: TGCAGCGTTGAGTCGGACAGGGAGTATGAAAAACTGTTTTTT; CDR3 protein: CSVESDREYEKLFF
clone size: NA; V gene: TRBV24-1; D gene: NA; J gene: TRBJ2-7; CDR3 DNA: TGTGCCACCAGTGGGGCGGGATCCTACGAGCAGTACTTC; CDR3 protein: CATSGAGSYEQYF
clone size: NA; V gene: TRBV19; D gene: TRBD1; J gene: TRBJ2-1; CDR3 DNA: TGTGCCAGTAGCACCGAAGGGGGCCTGTACAATGAGCAGTTCTTC; CDR3 protein: CASSTEGGLYNEQFF
clone size: NA; V gene: TRBV19; D gene: NA; J gene: TRBJ1-5; CDR3 DNA: TGTGCCAGTAACGCCCTGGGAGGAAGCAATCAGCCCCAGCATTTT; CDR3 protein: CASNALGGSNQPQHF
clone size: few; V gene: TRBV7-2; D gene: NA; J gene: TRBJ1-5; CDR3 DNA: TGTGCCAGCAGTTGGGGGGATGGCAATCAGCCCCAGCATTTT; CDR3 protein: CASSWGDGNQPQHF
clone size: NA; V gene: TRBV5-1; D gene: NA; J gene: TRBJ2-7; CDR3 DNA: TGCGCCAGCAGCTTGGGTTTTGACACAGTCAGCTCCTACGAGCAGTACTTC; CDR3 protein: CASSLGFDTVSSYEQYF
clone size: once; V gene: TRBV28; D gene: TRBD1; J gene: TRBJ2-5; CDR3 DNA: TGTGCCAGCAACCGGGGACAGGGCCAAGAGACCCAGTACTTC; CDR3 protein: CASNRGQGQETQYF
clone size: NA; V gene: TRBV3-1/TRBV3-2; D gene: NA; J gene: TRBJ1-4; CDR3 DNA: TGTGCCAGCAGCCAAGGTATCATGGGGGCTGCTGAAAAACTGTTTTTT; CDR3 protein: CASSQGIMGAAEKLFF
clone size: NA; V gene: TRBV28; D gene: TRBD1; J gene: TRBJ2-7; CDR3 DNA: TGTGCCAGCAGACGACAGGGGGTATCATACGAGCAGTACTTC; CDR3 protein: CASRRQGVSYEQYF
clone size: NA; V gene: TRBV7-2; D gene: TRBD2; J gene: TRBJ2-1; CDR3 DNA: TGTGCCAGCAGCTCCCCGACTAGCGGGAGTCTTTATGAGCAGTTCTTC; CDR3 protein: CASSSPTSGSLYEQFF
clone size: NA; V gene: TRBV6-5; D gene: NA; J gene: TRBJ2-7; CDR3 DNA: TGTGCCAGCAATCGAGCGGAAACCTACGAGCAGTACTTC; CDR3 protein: CASNRAETYEQYF
clone size: NA; V gene: TRBV28; D gene: NA; J gene: TRBJ1-2; CDR3 DNA: TGTGCCAGCAGGGCCGGGGGATATGGCTACACCTTC; CDR3 protein: CASRAGGYGYTF
clone size: NA; V gene: TRBV18; D gene: NA; J gene: TRBJ1-2; CDR3 DNA: TGTGCCAGCTCACCAACCAGCGGGTCTAACTATGGCTACACCTTC; CDR3 protein: CASSPTSGSNYGYTF
clone size: NA; V gene: TRBV5-8; D gene: TRBD1; J gene: TRBJ2-5; CDR3 DNA: TGTGCCAGCAGCTCTCCGGACAGGAACCAAGAGACCCAGTACTTC; CDR3 protein: CASSSPDRNQETQYF
clone size: NA; V gene: TRBV19; D gene: TRBD1; J gene: TRBJ1-2; CDR3 DNA: TGTGCCAGTAGTAGCCCGGGACAGGTCGCACCTAACTATGGCTACACCTTC; CDR3 protein: CASSSPGQVAPNYGYTF
clone size: NA; V gene: TRBV10-3; D gene: NA; J gene: TRBJ1-4; CDR3 DNA: TGTGCCAGTAGTAGAGGGACAAGGTCGGGTGAAAAACTGTTTTTT; CDR3 protein: CASSRGTRSGEKLFF
clone size: NA; V gene: TRBV9; D gene: NA; J gene: TRBJ2-7; CDR3 DNA: TGTGCCAGCAGCCCCCAGGGGCAGGGCGAGCAGTACTTC; CDR3 protein: CASSPQGQGEQYF
clone size: NA; V gene: TRBV14; D gene: TRBD1; J gene: TRBJ1-2; CDR3 DNA: TGTGCCAGCAGCACCACGACCGGACAGGGGACTAACTATGGCTACACCTTC; CDR3 protein: CASSTTTGQGTNYGYTF
clone size: once; V gene: TRBV5-1; D gene: TRBD2; J gene: TRBJ2-2; CDR3 DNA: TGCGCCAGCAGCCCCCGGTTAGCGGGAAACACCGGGGAGCTGTTTTTT; CDR3 protein: CASSPRLAGNTGELFF
clone size: NA; V gene: TRBV27; D gene: NA; J gene: TRBJ2-1; CDR3 DNA: TGTGCCAGCAGCCACGGGGCCTACAATGAGCAGTTCTTC; CDR3 protein: CASSHGAYNEQFF
clone size: NA; V gene: TRBV5-6; D gene: NA; J gene: TRBJ1-5; CDR3 DNA: TGTGCCAGCAGCTTTTGGTCGAGGGGCAATCAGCCCCAGCATTTT; CDR3 protein: CASSFWSRGNQPQHF
clone size: NA; V gene: TRBV12-3/TRBV12-4; D gene: NA; J gene: TRBJ2-3; CDR3 DNA: TGTGCCAGCAGGCAGGGGCGTGATACGCAGTATTTT; CDR3 protein: CASRQGRDTQYF
clone size: NA; V gene: TRBV30; D gene: NA; J gene: TRBJ1-3; CDR3 DNA: TGTGCCTGGGCCACGGGACACAGCTCTGGAAACACCATATATTTT; CDR3 protein: CAWATGHSSGNTIYF
clone size: NA; V gene: TRBV7-3; D gene: TRBD1; J gene: TRBJ2-1; CDR3 DNA: TGTGCCAGCAGCCCAGGGACAGGGTACGTCAATGAGCAGTTCTTC; CDR3 protein: CASSPGTGYVNEQFF
clone size: NA; V gene: TRBV29-1; D gene: TRBD1; J gene: TRBJ2-7; CDR3 DNA: TGCAGCGTTGAAGATGAGGACAGGTGGGGTACCTACGAGCAGTACTTC; CDR3 protein: CSVEDEDRWGTYEQYF
clone size: NA; V gene: TRBV10-1; D gene: TRBD1; J gene: TRBJ1-1; CDR3 DNA: TGCGCCAGCAGTGAGGGGACAGGTTTCACTGAAGCTTTCTTT; CDR3 protein: CASSEGTGFTEAFF
clone size: NA; V gene: TRBV27; D gene: TRBD1; J gene: TRBJ1-2; CDR3 DNA: TGTGCCAGCAGTTCCAGACAGGGGATTGATGGCTACACCTTC; CDR3 protein: CASSSRQGIDGYTF
clone size: NA; V gene: TRBV15; D gene: NA; J gene: TRBJ1-5; CDR3 DNA: TGTGCCACCTCAAGCATGGGCGATAGCAATCAGCCCCAGCATTTT; CDR3 protein: CATSSMGDSNQPQHF
clone size: NA; V gene: TRBV28; D gene: TRBD2; J gene: TRBJ2-7; CDR3 DNA: TGTGCCAGCCGGACCAACGGCGGGAGCTCCTACGAGCAGTACTTC; CDR3 protein: CASRTNGGSSYEQYF
clone size: NA; V gene: TRBV10-3; D gene: TRBD1; J gene: TRBJ1-4; CDR3 DNA: TGTGCCATCAGTGAGTCGCTGGGACAGCCGGTTATTTTT; CDR3 protein: CAISESLGQPVIF
clone size: NA; V gene: TRBV2; D gene: TRBD1; J gene: TRBJ1-4; CDR3 DNA: TGTGCCAGCAGTCCGGGACAGCCCCCCTCAAAACTGTTTTTT; CDR3 protein: CASSPGQPPSKLFF
clone size: NA; V gene: TRBV19; D gene: NA; J gene: TRBJ1-3; CDR3 DNA: TGTGCCAGTACTGACAGAGACCTTGGAAACACCATATATTTT; CDR3 protein: CASTDRDLGNTIYF
clone size: NA; V gene: TRBV5-6; D gene: NA; J gene: TRBJ2-7; CDR3 DNA: TGTGCCAGCAGCCCCGGACGGGGTTGGGAGCAGTACTTC; CDR3 protein: CASSPGRGWEQYF
clone size: NA; V gene: TRBV10-1; D gene: NA; J gene: TRBJ2-2; CDR3 DNA: TGCGCCAGACTGCCCGGGGAGCTGTTTTTT; CDR3 protein: CARLPGELFF
clone size: NA; V gene: TRBV6-5; D gene: TRBD1; J gene: TRBJ1-1; CDR3 DNA: TGTGCCAGCAGCTCTGGACAGGGGGTGAGAGAAGCTTTCTTT; CDR3 protein: CASSSGQGVREAFF
clone size: NA; V gene: TRBV7-3; D gene: TRBD1; J gene: TRBJ1-2; CDR3 DNA: TGTGCCAGCAGTCCGACAGGGTTGTCGGACTATGGCTACACCTTC; CDR3 protein: CASSPTGLSDYGYTF